This T cell receptor beta chain was sequenced in a study of cytomegalovirus exposure and HLA in healthy donors. Study-level information: A data release that came early held approximately 92 million unique TCRs from HLA-typed donors. Broader study findings: Cytomegalovirus association was assigned to about 150 TCR beta chains. Sequencing likely generated an artifact that appeared as a cluster of highly shared sequence variants.

Researchers ran the PCR with 60 Vbeta and 13 Jbeta primers. Here immunoSEQ multiplex PCR was the method, and the copy in TCRdb shows in-frame clones only, minus some. The data show about 180,000 clones, roughly 75% seen once. This clone was counted a few times. Its specificity is not known. Trimming took 2 bases from V and 0 from J, leaving 11 bases between them. The V gene's germline CDR1 is SQVTM and CDR2 ANQGSEA. The CDR3 totals 15 residues. This receptor was obtained from a woman between 50 and 59 years old in good health and CMV-seropositive. This sequence joins TRBV29-1 and TRBJ2-1; a weak D match, TRBD2 (5 bases). Input material: PBMCs. The CDR3 bases are TGCAGCGTTGAATTCCAGGACTTCTCCTACAATGAGCAGTTCTTC. Protein: CSVEFQDFSYNEQFF.